Following are 18 T cell receptor beta chains from one sample sequenced in a study of Graves' ophthalmopathy and Graves' hyperthyroidism listed by TCRdb under 2018. Sequencing instrument: Illumina HiSeq 2000. TCR beta CDR3 regions were amplified from RNA transcripts for repertoire sequencing. A first-round RT-PCR used HTBI primers with the Qiagen OneStep RT-PCR kit, followed by a second-round multiplex PCR, size selection and purification. TCRdb handled the public reads itself, with Q25 trimming in fastp and clone calling in MiXCR, and kept productive beta chains. Rows with one shared CDR3 protein collapse into an entry with the most common genes and DNA. This sample gives under 800,000 distinct CDR3 sequences in total; about 20% of them show up just once. The ten biggest clones cover about 6.6% of the sample. The sequenced sample consisted of peripheral blood. The origin of the receptors is a young woman with stable Graves' hyperthyroidism. Some clones in this sample may be carry-over from other donors' samples. Donor details come from another sample of the same person, matched by shared clones.

On this clonotype: Compared with germline, one end of the junction differs, possibly owing to a read error. The chain recombines TRBV28 with TRBJ1-2, with D possibly being TRBD1 (6 bases). Germline V lookup: CDR1 MDHEN, CDR2 SYDVKM. The CDR3 has 14 residues. The DNA of the CDR3 is TGTGCCAGCGGAATAGGGGGGCCAGACTATGGCTGCACCTTC. The encoded protein is CASGIGGPDYGCTF.

V and J are TRBV6-1 and TRBJ2-7; 7 nucleotides line up with TRBD1. This CDR3 comprises 14 residues. The V and J ends lost 6 bases and 4 bases, in that order; junction bases with no gene match: 9. Germline V gene data show CDR1 as MNHNS and CDR2 as SASEGT. The CDR3 loop reads CASSAPGTAYEQYF. The CDR3 nucleotides read TGTGCCAGCAGCGCCCCCGGGACAGCTTACGAGCAGTACTTC.

The chain uses TRBV6-1 and TRBJ1-6; maybe TRBD1 (6 bases). Trimming stripped 1 base from V and 8 bases from J, with 15 bases between. This CDR3 spans 16 amino acids. Germline V gives CDR1 MNHNS, CDR2 SASEGT. CDR3 nucleotides: TGTGCCAGCAGTGAAGTGTTTCGGGACAATGATTCACCCCTCCACTTT. Protein product: CASSEVFRDNDSPLHF.

This clonotype was seen at least ten times. V usage is TRBV2 and J usage is TRBJ2-4; the D gene is possibly TRBD2 (5 bases). Germline loops: CDR1 SNHLY, CDR2 FYNNEI. With 6 bases removed from V and 9 bases from J, the gap between germline ends came to 15 bases. This CDR3 contains 13 residues. CDR3 sequence: CASREETTGIQYF. DNA for the CDR3: TGTGCCAGCAGGGAGGAGACTACGGGCATTCAGTACTTC.

The sample holds many counts of this clonotype. This may come from a read error, since a much larger clone is one base off. The chain carries TRBV6-5 and TRBJ1-2; TRBD1 aligns across 8 bases. Germline V gives CDR1 MNHEY, CDR2 SVGAGI. This CDR3 contains 13 residues. The CDR3 DNA sequence: TGTGCCAGCAGTTACCGACAGGGGACCGGCTACATCTTC. Encoded protein: CASSYRQGTGYIF.

A note on this clonotype: Just one base apart from a much larger clone, this may be a read error. The chain carries TRBV27 and TRBJ2-2; D tentatively reads TRBD1 or TRBD2 (5 bases each). The CDR3 length is 12 residues. Germline loops: CDR1 MNHEY, CDR2 SMNVEV (reference sequence). The CDR3 spells CASTGNTGELCF. The CDR3 DNA follows: TGTGCCAGCACAGGGAACACCGGGGAGCTGTGTTTT.

The J gene is TRBJ2-7, the V gene TRBV29-1; D call uncertain. V lost 6 bases, J lost 2 bases, and 8 bases lay in between. Germline lookup yields CDR1 SQVTM and CDR2 ANQGSEA. This CDR3 spans 11 amino acids. This CDR3 reads CSVQWTYEQYF. In DNA form, the CDR3 reads TGCAGCGTCCAATGGACCTACGAGCAGTACTTC.

This clonotype was observed at least ten times. The chain couples TRBV27 to TRBJ1-5; tentatively, D is TRBD1 (5 bases). Germline CDR1 MNHEY, CDR2 SMNVEV (reference sequence). CDR3 length equals 15 residues. V was cut by 11 bases and J by 6 bases, with 23 bases left in between. The DNA for the CDR3 is TGTGCCCCCCGGCTAGATCCAGGGACCAGTCAGCCCCAGCATTTT. This encodes CAPRLDPGTSQPQHF.

DNA of the CDR3: TGTGCCAGCAGCCCGAACAGGGGCGGGGGTGAAGCTTTCTTT. It encodes CASSPNRGGGEAFF. This rearrangement joins TRBV6-1 to TRBJ1-1, with 7 bases matching TRBD1. Unmatched junction bases numbered 11, after V lost 6 bases and J lost 7 bases. Germline-derived CDR1 and CDR2 are MNHNS and SASEGT. The CDR3 contains 14 residues.

This clonotype was observed many times. CDR3 loop: CASSFGLAGEYETQYF. CDR3 nucleotide sequence: TGTGCCAGCAGTTTTGGGCTAGCGGGAGAGTATGAGACCCAGTACTTC. This chain links TRBV12-3 or TRBV12-4 with TRBJ2-5; 10 bases map to TRBD2. The CDR3 covers 16 residues. V dropped 3 bases and J dropped 5; count of bases not matched to a gene: 9.

In the case of this clonotype: A single base separates this from a much larger clone, so it may be a read error. This sequence joins TRBV7-3 and TRBJ2-5; 7 bases align to TRBD2. Germline CDR1 is SGHTA and CDR2 is FQGTGA. The CDR3 covers 14 residues. The CDR3 here is CVSSLMGGGETQYF. The CDR3 DNA reads as TGTGTCAGCAGCTTAATGGGCGGGGGAGAGACCCAGTACTTC. Filled out from reference TRBV7-3 and TRBJ2-5, the complete variable domain reads GAGVSQTPSNKVTEKGKYVELRCDPISGHTALYWYRQSLGQGPEFLIYFQGTGAADDSGLPNDRFFAVRPEGSVSTLKIQRTERGDSAVYLCVSSLMGGGETQYFGPGTRLLVL.

This clonotype was seen at least ten times. The chain has TRBV11-2 and TRBJ2-7; no clear D gene. Trimming left V 0 bases short and J 1 base short, with 10 bases between. Germline CDR1 and CDR2: SGHAT and FQNNGV. CDR3 size: 15 residues. CDR3 sequence (DNA): TGTGCCAGCAGCTTAGATCCCCTGAATTCCTACGAGCAGTACTTC. Its protein is CASSLDPLNSYEQYF.

The V gene is TRBV2, the J gene TRBJ1-6; D is ambiguous. The CDR3 spans 15 residues. Looked up from germline, CDR1 is SNHLY and CDR2 is FYNNEI. Trimming pared 4 bases from V and 5 bases from J, leaving 12 bases between. In nucleotides, the CDR3 is TGTGCCAGCAGTGCGAGGTCAAAGGATAATTCACCCCTCCACTTT. It specifies CASSARSKDNSPLHF.

V usage is TRBV10-3 and J usage is TRBJ2-2; D is possibly TRBD1 (5 bases). The CDR3 is 13 amino acids. V was cut by 8 bases and J by 0 bases, with 7 bases left in between. Germline V gene data show CDR1 as ENHRY and CDR2 as SYGVKD. The CDR3 nucleotides are TGTGCCATCGGGGCCCCGAACACCGGGGAGCTGTTTTTT. It yields the protein CAIGAPNTGELFF.

The table lists this clonotype with a few counts. J is TRBJ2-6 and V is TRBV20-1; D ambiguous. The germline CDR1 and CDR2 sequences are DFQATT and SNEGSKA (reference sequence). This CDR3 spans 13 amino acids. The germline V and J ends were trimmed by 3 bases and 3 bases, with 6 bases remaining between them. This CDR3 reads CSARGYGANVLTF. In DNA, the CDR3 is TGCAGTGCTAGGGGGTATGGGGCCAACGTCCTGACTTTC.

In this sample, this clonotype turned up many times. The V call is TRBV2, the J call TRBJ1-5; D is uncertain. The CDR3 contains 15 residues. V dropped 4 bases and J dropped 7 bases, with 17 bases sitting between them. Germline values: CDR1 SNHLY, CDR2 FYNNEI. In nucleotides, the CDR3 is TGTGCCAGCAGTGGAAGAAGGGAGCCGGGCCAGCCCCAGCATTTT. Translating gives CASSGRREPGQPQHF.

The CDR3 is CASSQELDRSLNTEAFF. As DNA, the CDR3 is TGCGCCAGCAGCCAAGAGTTAGACAGGTCCCTGAACACTGAAGCTTTCTTT. The V and J genes are TRBV4-1 and TRBJ1-1; D might be TRBD1 (6 bases). The CDR3 extends over 17 amino acids. CDR1 is MGHRA, CDR2 YSYEKL, per germline. The V end was cut by 0 bases, the J end by 0 bases, with 14 bases between.

This clonotype was detected a few times. One end of the junction does not line up with germline, which may come from a read error. The CDR3, as DNA: TGCAGCGTTGACAGCTACACCGGGGAGCTGTGTTTT. Translated: CSVDSYTGELCF. V usage is TRBV29-1 and J usage is TRBJ2-2, with D possibly TRBD2 on 5 matching bases. The germline V gene has CDR1 SQVTM and CDR2 ANQGSEA. The CDR3 loop spans 12 amino acids.